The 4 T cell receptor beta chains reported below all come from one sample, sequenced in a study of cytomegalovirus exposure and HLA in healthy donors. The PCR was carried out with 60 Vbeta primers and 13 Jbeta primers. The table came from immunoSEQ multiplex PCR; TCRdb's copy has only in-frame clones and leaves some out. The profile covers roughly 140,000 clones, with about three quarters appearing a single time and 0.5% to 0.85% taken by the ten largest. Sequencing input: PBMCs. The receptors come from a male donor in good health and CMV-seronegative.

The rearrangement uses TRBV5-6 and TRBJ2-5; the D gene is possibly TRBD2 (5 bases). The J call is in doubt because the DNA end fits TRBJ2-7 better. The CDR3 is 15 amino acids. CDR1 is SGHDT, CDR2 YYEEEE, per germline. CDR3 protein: CASSAAGIGSYEQYF. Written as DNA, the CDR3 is TGTGCCAGCAGCGCCGCCGGGATCGGCTCCTACGAGCAGTACTTC.

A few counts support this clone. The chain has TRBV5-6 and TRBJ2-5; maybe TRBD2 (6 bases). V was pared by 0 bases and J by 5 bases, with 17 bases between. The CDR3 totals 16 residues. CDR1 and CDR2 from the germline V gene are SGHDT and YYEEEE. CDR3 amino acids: CASSLGGGEGLETQYF. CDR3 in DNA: TGTGCCAGCAGCTTGGGGGGCGGGGAAGGTTTGGAGACCCAGTACTTC.

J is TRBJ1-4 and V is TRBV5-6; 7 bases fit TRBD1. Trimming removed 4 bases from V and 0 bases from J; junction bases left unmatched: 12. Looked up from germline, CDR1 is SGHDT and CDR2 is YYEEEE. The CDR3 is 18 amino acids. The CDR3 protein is CASSPGTVVPTTNEKLFF. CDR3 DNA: TGTGCCAGCAGCCCCGGGACAGTGGTCCCCACAACTAATGAAAAACTGTTTTTT.

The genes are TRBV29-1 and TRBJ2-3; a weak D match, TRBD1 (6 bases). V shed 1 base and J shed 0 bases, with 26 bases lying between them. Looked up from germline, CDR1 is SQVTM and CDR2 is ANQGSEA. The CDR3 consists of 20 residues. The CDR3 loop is CSVEASWGTPTAISTDTQYF. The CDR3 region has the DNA TGCAGCGTTGAAGCCTCGTGGGGGACACCGACCGCCATAAGCACAGATACGCAGTATTTT.